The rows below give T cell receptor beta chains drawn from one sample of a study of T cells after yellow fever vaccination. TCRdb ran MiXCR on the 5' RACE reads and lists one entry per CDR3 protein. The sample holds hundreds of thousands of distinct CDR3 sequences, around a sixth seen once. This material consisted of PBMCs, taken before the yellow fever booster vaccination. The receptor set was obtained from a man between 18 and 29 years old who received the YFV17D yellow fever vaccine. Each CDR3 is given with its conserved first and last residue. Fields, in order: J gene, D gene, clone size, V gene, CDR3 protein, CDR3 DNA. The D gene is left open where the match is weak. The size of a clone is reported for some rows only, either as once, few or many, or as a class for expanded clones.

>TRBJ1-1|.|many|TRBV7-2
CASSFTVDTEAFF
TGTGCCAGCAGCTTTACGGTGGACACTGAAGCTTTCTTT
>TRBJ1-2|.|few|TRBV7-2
CASSLGQGAVVGYTF
TGTGCCAGCAGCTTAGGGCAAGGGGCGGTTGTCGGCTACACCTTC
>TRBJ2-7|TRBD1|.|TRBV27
CASKGTGRNYEQYF
TGTGCCAGCAAAGGGACAGGCCGAAACTACGAGCAGTACTTC
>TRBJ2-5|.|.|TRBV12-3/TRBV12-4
CASSPRDTRQETQYF
TGTGCCAGCAGTCCCCGGGACACACGACAAGAGACCCAGTACTTC
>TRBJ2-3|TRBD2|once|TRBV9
CASSARISGGADTQYF
TGTGCCAGCAGCGCTCGGATTAGCGGGGGGGCAGATACGCAGTATTTT
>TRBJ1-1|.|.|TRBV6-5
CASSYEQGAGTEAFF
TGTGCCAGCAGTTACGAACAGGGAGCAGGCACTGAAGCTTTCTTT
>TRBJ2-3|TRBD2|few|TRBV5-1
CASSYGTSGSTDTQYF
TGCGCCAGCAGCTACGGGACTAGCGGTAGCACAGATACGCAGTATTTT
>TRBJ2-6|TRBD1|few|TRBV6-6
CASSYYRGSGANVLTF
TGTGCCAGCAGTTACTACAGGGGTTCTGGGGCCAACGTCCTGACTTTC
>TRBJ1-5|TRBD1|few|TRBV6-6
CASRSGTGVDGQPQHF
TGTGCCAGCAGGTCCGGGACAGGGGTCGATGGTCAGCCCCAGCATTTT
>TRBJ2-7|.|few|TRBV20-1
CSAPRETSYEQYF
TGCAGTGCACCCAGAGAAACATCCTACGAGCAGTACTTC
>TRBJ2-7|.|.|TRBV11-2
CASSSPGAGSYEQYF
TGTGCCAGCAGCTCCCCGGGGGCGGGGTCCTACGAGCAGTACTTC
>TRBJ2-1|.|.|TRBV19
CASSIGQYNEQFF
TGTGCCAGTAGTATAGGGCAGTACAATGAGCAGTTCTTC
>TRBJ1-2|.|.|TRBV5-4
CASSLGSLNYGYTF
TGTGCCAGCAGCTTGGGTAGCCTTAACTATGGCTACACCTTC
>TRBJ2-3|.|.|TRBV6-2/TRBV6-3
CASSYRAGSTDTQYF
TGTGCCAGCAGTTACAGGGCGGGGAGCACAGATACGCAGTATTTT
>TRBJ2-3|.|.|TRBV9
CASSMREGGVVDTQYF
TGTGCCAGCAGCATGAGGGAAGGGGGGGTCGTAGATACGCAGTATTTT
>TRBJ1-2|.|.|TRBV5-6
CASSLKGPQLYGYTF
TGTGCCAGCAGCCTTAAGGGGCCCCAGCTCTATGGCTACACCTTC
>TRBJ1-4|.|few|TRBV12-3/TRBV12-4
CASSRQRGFNEKLFF
TGTGCCAGCAGCCGACAGAGAGGTTTTAATGAAAAACTGTTTTTT
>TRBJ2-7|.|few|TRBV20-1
CSARDRRQGRSEQYF
TGCAGTGCTAGAGATAGGAGGCAGGGTCGATCCGAGCAGTACTTC
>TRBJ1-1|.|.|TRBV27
CASSLQRQNTEAFF
TGTGCCAGCAGTCTACAGAGACAGAACACTGAAGCTTTCTTT
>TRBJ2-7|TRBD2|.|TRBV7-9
CASSLASSGGPGSYEQYF
TGTGCCAGCAGCTTAGCCTCTAGCGGGGGGCCCGGATCCTACGAGCAGTACTTC
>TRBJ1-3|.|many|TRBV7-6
CASSLQSAGNTIYF
TGTGCCAGCAGCTTACAGAGCGCTGGAAACACCATATATTTT
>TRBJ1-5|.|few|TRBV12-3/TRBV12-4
CASSSEQSSSNQPQHF
TGTGCCAGCAGCTCCGAACAGTCTTCCAGCAATCAGCCCCAGCATTTT
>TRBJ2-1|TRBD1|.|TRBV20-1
CSARRTGNEQFF
TGCAGTGCCAGGAGGACAGGGAATGAGCAGTTCTTC
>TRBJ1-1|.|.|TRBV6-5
CASSYRIVTGTEAFF
TGTGCCAGCAGTTACCGAATCGTGACGGGCACTGAAGCTTTCTTT
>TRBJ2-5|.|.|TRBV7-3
CASSLNGAGVQETQYF
TGTGCCAGCAGCTTAAACGGTGCCGGGGTCCAAGAGACCCAGTACTTC
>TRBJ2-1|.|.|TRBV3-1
CASSPRIQGYNEQFF
TGTGCCAGCAGTCCACGGATCCAGGGCTACAATGAGCAGTTCTTC
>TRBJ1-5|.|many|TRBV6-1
CASRTDRRFAQPQHF
TGTGCCAGCAGGACTGACAGACGATTTGCCCAGCCCCAGCATTTT
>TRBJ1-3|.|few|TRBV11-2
CASSPTWGGNTIYF
TGTGCCAGCAGCCCAACATGGGGTGGAAACACCATATATTTT
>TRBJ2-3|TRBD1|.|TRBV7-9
CASSLAQGDRDTQYF
TGTGCCAGCAGCTTAGCTCAGGGGGATAGAGATACGCAGTATTTT
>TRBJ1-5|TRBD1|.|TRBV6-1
CASRRDRVYSNQPQHF
TGTGCCAGCAGGAGGGACAGGGTCTATAGCAATCAGCCCCAGCATTTT
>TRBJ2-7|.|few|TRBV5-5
CASSLPQGSYEQYF
TGTGCCAGCAGCTTGCCCCAGGGGAGCTACGAGCAGTACTTC
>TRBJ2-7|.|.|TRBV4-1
CASSHPGHDYEQYF
TGCGCCAGCAGCCATCCTGGACACGATTACGAGCAGTACTTC
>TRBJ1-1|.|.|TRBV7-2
CASRWPGALSTEAFF
TGTGCCAGCAGGTGGCCCGGGGCGCTGTCGACTGAAGCTTTCTTT
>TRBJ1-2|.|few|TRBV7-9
CASSLEVSRGGYTF
TGTGCCAGCAGCTTAGAAGTGTCTAGAGGTGGCTACACCTTC
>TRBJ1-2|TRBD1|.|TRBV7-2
CASSRNSGQGWDGYTF
TGTGCCAGCAGCCGAAATAGCGGACAGGGCTGGGATGGCTACACCTTC
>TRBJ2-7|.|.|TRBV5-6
CASSLAGQSLRVHF
TGTGCCAGCAGCTTAGCGGGACAGTCCCTTCGAGTCCACTTC
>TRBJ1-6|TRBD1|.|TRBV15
CATSRDRGQGVVSPLHF
TGTGCCACCAGCAGAGATCGGGGCCAGGGGGTGGTTTCACCCCTCCACTTT
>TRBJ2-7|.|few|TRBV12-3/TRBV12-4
CASWGGAEQYF
TGTGCCAGTTGGGGGGGCGCCGAGCAGTACTTC
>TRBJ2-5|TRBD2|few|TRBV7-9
CASSFRLAGEETQYF
TGTGCCAGCAGCTTCAGACTAGCGGGAGAAGAGACCCAGTACTTC
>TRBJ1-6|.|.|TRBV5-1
CASSSGDSPLHF
TGCGCCAGCAGCTCGGGGGATTCACCCCTCCACTTT
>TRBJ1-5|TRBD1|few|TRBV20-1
CSATGTDNQPQHF
TGCAGTGCTACCGGGACAGACAATCAGCCCCAGCATTTT
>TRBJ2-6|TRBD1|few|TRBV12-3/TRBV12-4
CASRQGAEGANVLTF
TGTGCCAGCAGGCAGGGGGCGGAGGGGGCCAACGTCCTGACTTTC
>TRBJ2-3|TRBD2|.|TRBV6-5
CASRWTSGRTDTQYF
TGTGCCAGCAGGTGGACTAGCGGCCGCACAGATACGCAGTATTTT
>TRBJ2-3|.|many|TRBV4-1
CASSLLGTADTQYF
TGCGCCAGCAGCCTCCTGGGGACCGCAGATACGCAGTATTTT
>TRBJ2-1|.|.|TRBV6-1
CASSRNMYNEQFF
TGTGCCAGCAGTAGGAATATGTACAATGAGCAGTTCTTC
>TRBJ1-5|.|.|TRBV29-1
CSVAAGLSNQPQHF
TGCAGCGTGGCGGCAGGGCTTAGCAATCAGCCCCAGCATTTT
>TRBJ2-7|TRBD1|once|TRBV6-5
CASSHRGHEQYF
TGTGCCAGCAGCCACAGGGGCCACGAGCAGTACTTC
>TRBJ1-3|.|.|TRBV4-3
CASSQGSSGNTIYF
TGCGCCAGCAGCCAAGGCAGTTCTGGAAACACCATATATTTT
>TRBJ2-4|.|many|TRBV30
CAWGQDQNIQYF
TGTGCCTGGGGTCAGGACCAGAACATTCAGTACTTC
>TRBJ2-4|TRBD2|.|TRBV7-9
CASSLWTRTTEIQYF
TGTGCCAGCAGCTTATGGACTAGGACAACGGAGATTCAGTACTTC
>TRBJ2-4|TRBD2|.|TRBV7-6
CASSQGLAGGVDIQYF
TGTGCCAGCAGCCAGGGGCTAGCGGGGGGTGTGGACATTCAGTACTTC
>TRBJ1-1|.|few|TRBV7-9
CASSLTPGQNTEAFF
TGTGCCAGCAGCTTAACCCCGGGACAAAACACTGAAGCTTTCTTT
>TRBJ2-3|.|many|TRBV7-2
CASRPSSTDTQYF
TGTGCCAGCAGACCCTCTAGCACAGATACGCAGTATTTT
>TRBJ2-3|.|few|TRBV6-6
CASSYDGRGSTDTQYF
TGTGCCAGCAGTTACGATGGCCGGGGTAGCACAGATACGCAGTATTTT
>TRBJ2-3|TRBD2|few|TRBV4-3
CASSQGVTGGTDTQYF
TGCGCCAGCAGCCAAGGAGTGACGGGGGGTACAGATACGCAGTATTTT
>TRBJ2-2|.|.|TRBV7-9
CASRRTAGELFF
TGTGCCAGCAGAAGGACGGCGGGGGAGCTGTTTTTT
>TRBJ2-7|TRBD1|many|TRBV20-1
CSAAGQGPYEQYF
TGCAGTGCAGCGGGACAGGGTCCCTACGAGCAGTACTTC
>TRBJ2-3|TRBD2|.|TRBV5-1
CASSIGTSSDTQYF
TGCGCCAGCAGCATCGGGACTAGTTCAGATACGCAGTATTTT
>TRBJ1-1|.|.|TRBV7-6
CASSLEEGSTEAFF
TGTGCCAGCAGCTTAGAGGAGGGAAGCACTGAAGCTTTCTTT